These 16 T cell receptor beta chains were sequenced from one sample in a study of regulatory T cells in long-lasting Graves disease. Time point noted: newly diagnosed GD, antithyroid drugs for less than 3 months. RNA extracted from PBMCs served as the sequencing template. The TCR beta library used iRepertoire HTBI primers with Arm-PCR amplification of CDR3. TCRdb itself ran the multiplex PCR reads through MiXCR, one entry per CDR3 protein. The sample lists roughly 440,000 distinct CDR3 sequences, roughly 17% occurring once. This same sample was also taken into another study, of T cells in Graves' hyperthyroidism and ophthalmopathy.

Sample: peripheral blood mononuclear cells (PBMCs), taken at new diagnosis, from a patient treated with antithyroid drugs. All receptors come from a woman between 18 and 30 years old with Graves disease.

V usage is TRBV5-1 and J usage is TRBJ2-7; 10 bases line up with TRBD2. Germline V gene sequence: CDR1 SGHRS, CDR2 YFSETQ. V lost 6 bases and J lost 0; bases outside the gene matches: 12. The CDR3 is 17 residues long. CDR3: CASNLGLAGAPSYEQYF. CDR3 DNA sequence: TGCGCCAGCAACTTAGGGCTAGCGGGAGCCCCCTCCTACGAGCAGTACTTC.

This clonotype was found many times. The chain joins TRBV12-3 or TRBV12-4 to TRBJ2-2, with 9 bases identical to TRBD2. Trimming at V came to 3 bases and at J to 4 bases, leaving 6 bases not matched to a gene. The CDR3 length is 16 residues. DNA of the CDR3: TGTGCCAGCAGTTTCATGGCGGGAGGGGTCACCGGGGAGCTGTTTTTT. This codes for CASSFMAGGVTGELFF.

This clonotype was detected ten times or more. CDR3 in amino acids: CASKGEGAYNEQFF. CDR3 coding DNA: TGTGCCAGCAAGGGGGAGGGGGCCTACAATGAGCAGTTCTTC. V usage is TRBV3-1 and J usage is TRBJ2-1; the D gene is possibly TRBD2 (7 bases). The CDR3 is made up of 14 amino acids. Trimming took 7 bases from V and 2 from J, leaving 12 bases between them. Germline assignment: CDR1 LGHDT and CDR2 YNNKEL (reference sequence).

This clonotype appeared many times. CDR3 in DNA: TGTGCCAGCACCACCCCGGGGGAGCAAGAGACCCAGTACTTC. It encodes CASTTPGEQETQYF. The chain has TRBV2 and TRBJ2-5; tentatively, D is TRBD2 (6 bases). The CDR3 extends over 14 amino acids. V dropped 7 bases and J dropped 2 bases, with 14 bases sitting between them. Germline loops: CDR1 SNHLY, CDR2 FYNNEI.

This clonotype was recorded many times. This chain joins TRBV2 and TRBJ2-1; D uncertain. The CDR3 length is 11 residues. From germline, CDR1 is SNHLY and CDR2 FYNNEI. V was trimmed by 7 bases and J by 5 bases, leaving 6 bases between them. CDR3 bases: TGTGCCAGCACCCTCAACAATGAGCAGTTCTTC. Its protein product is CASTLNNEQFF.

Concerning this clonotype: A read error is possible here, since a much larger clone lies one base away. The chain couples TRBV6-1 to TRBJ2-7; D is unresolved. Germline V gene data show CDR1 as MNHNS and CDR2 as SASEGT. Trimming removed 5 bases at V and 4 bases at J, with 6 bases between. The CDR3 spans 11 residues. DNA for the CDR3: TGTGCCAGCAGTCGCTTGTACGAGCAGTACTTC. It encodes CASSRLYEQYF.

This clonotype was detected ten times or more. As DNA, the CDR3 is TGTGCCAGCAGTGAAACAGGGACCTCGAACACCGGGGAGCTGTTTTTT. This translates into CASSETGTSNTGELFF. The genes are TRBV6-2 or TRBV6-3 and TRBJ2-2; tentative D call: TRBD1 (6 bases). Per the germline V gene, CDR1 is MNHEY and CDR2 is SVGEGT. The CDR3 runs 16 residues. The ends were cut back, 5 bases at V and 0 bases at J, with 13 bases in the middle.

This clonotype was found a few times. The chain uses TRBV7-6 and TRBJ2-3; TRBD2 is a possible D gene (6 bases). Germline V gene lookup returns CDR1 SGHVS and CDR2 FNYEAQ. The CDR3 runs to 15 residues. The V and J ends lost 1 base and 2 bases respectively, with 10 bases between them. In DNA, the CDR3 is TGTGCCAGCAGCTTAGGCGCGGGAATCACAGATACGCAGTATTTT. Translated, it gives CASSLGAGITDTQYF.

To note about this clonotype: The junction and the germline gene differ at one end; a read error may be behind it. The rearrangement links TRBV3-1 to TRBJ2-1, with 7 bases matching TRBD2. Germline V gene sequence: CDR1 LGHDT, CDR2 YNNKEL (reference sequence). This CDR3 is built from 15 residues. The CDR3 here is CASSQVSSGYSEQFF. CDR3 in DNA: TGTGCCAGCAGCCAAGTCTCTAGCGGATACAGTGAGCAGTTCTTC.

With respect to this clonotype: It differs at one base from a far larger clone, so likely a read error. V gene TRBV18 combines with J gene TRBJ2-7, with D possibly TRBD1 on 5 matching bases. CDR1 is KGHSH and CDR2 is LQKENI in the germline V gene. The CDR3 consists of 13 residues. The V end was cut by 8 bases, the J end by 7 bases, with 18 bases between. As DNA, the CDR3 is TGTGCCAGCGTACAGGTGGACGGTAGTGAGCAGTACTTC. This encodes CASVQVDGSEQYF.

To note about this clonotype: Since a much larger clone is just one base distant, this may be a read error. The chain employs TRBV11-2 and TRBJ2-5, with D maybe TRBD2 (6 bases). The CDR3 contains 13 residues. Between the trimmed V and J ends, which lost 5 bases and 11 bases, there was a span of 18 bases. From germline, CDR1 is SGHAT and CDR2 FQNNGV. The DNA of the CDR3 is TGTGCCAGCAGCCGCATTGGGGGGTATGAGCAGTACTTC. This gives the protein CASSRIGGYEQYF.

This clonotype was picked up many times. The genes are TRBV27 and TRBJ2-3, with 14 bases matching TRBD2. Germline V gene lookup returns CDR1 MNHEY and CDR2 SMNVEV (reference sequence). V gave up 5 bases and J gave up 4 bases; unmatched junction bases: 8. The CDR3 loop spans 17 amino acids. The CDR3 DNA reads as TGTGCCAGCAGTGAGCGACTAGCGGGAGGGTTAGCAGATACGCAGTATTTT. This sequence encodes CASSERLAGGLADTQYF.

This clonotype appeared many times. The chain couples TRBV3-1 to TRBJ1-6, with no clear D. Germline lookup yields CDR1 LGHDT and CDR2 YNNKEL (reference sequence). V was trimmed by 3 bases and J by 7 bases, leaving 7 bases between them. This CDR3 comprises 13 residues. CDR3 in amino acids: CASSQRPNSPLHF. CDR3 sequence (DNA): TGTGCCAGCAGCCAGCGGCCCAATTCACCCCTCCACTTT. Full variable domain (rest looked up from reference TRBV3-1 and TRBJ1-6): DTAVSQTPKYLVTQMGNDKSIKCEQNLGHDTMYWYKQDSKKFLKIMFSYNNKELIINETVPNRFSPKSPDKAHLNLHINSLELGDSAVYFCASSQRPNSPLHFGNGTRLTVT.

The V and J genes are TRBV2 and TRBJ1-1, with a tentative D call TRBD1 (6 bases). V was cut by 4 bases and J by 0 bases, with 12 bases left in between. Germline CDR1 reads SNHLY; CDR2 reads FYNNEI. The CDR3 extends over 15 amino acids. The CDR3, as DNA: TGTGCCAGCAGTGGACTAACAGGGTTGAACACTGAAGCTTTCTTT. Translated, it gives CASSGLTGLNTEAFF. The full variable domain, with the rest looked up from reference TRBV2 and TRBJ1-1, is EPEVTQTPSHQVTQMGQEVILRCVPISNHLYFYWYRQILGQKVEFLVSFYNNEISEKSEIFDDQFSVERPDGSNFTLKIRSTKLEDSAMYFCASSGLTGLNTEAFFGQGTRLTVV.

This clonotype occurred many times. This chain links TRBV5-1 with TRBJ2-7; D might be TRBD1 or TRBD2, each matching 5 bases. This CDR3 has 14 residues. V was pared by 4 bases and J by 2 bases, with 13 bases between. Germline CDR1 SGHRS, CDR2 YFSETQ. In DNA form, the CDR3 reads TGCGCCAGCAGCACCCGGGACGGCCCCTACGAGCAGTACTTC. It encodes CASSTRDGPYEQYF.

This clonotype was detected many times. The chain recombines TRBV12-3 or TRBV12-4 with TRBJ2-7, with TRBD2 identical over 9 bases. This CDR3 has 14 amino acids. The V gene end was trimmed by 6 bases and the J gene end by 0 bases; junction bases not matched to a gene: 3. For the CDR3, the DNA is TGTGCCAGCAGACGGACTAGCGACTCCTACGAGCAGTACTTC. The encoded protein is CASRRTSDSYEQYF.